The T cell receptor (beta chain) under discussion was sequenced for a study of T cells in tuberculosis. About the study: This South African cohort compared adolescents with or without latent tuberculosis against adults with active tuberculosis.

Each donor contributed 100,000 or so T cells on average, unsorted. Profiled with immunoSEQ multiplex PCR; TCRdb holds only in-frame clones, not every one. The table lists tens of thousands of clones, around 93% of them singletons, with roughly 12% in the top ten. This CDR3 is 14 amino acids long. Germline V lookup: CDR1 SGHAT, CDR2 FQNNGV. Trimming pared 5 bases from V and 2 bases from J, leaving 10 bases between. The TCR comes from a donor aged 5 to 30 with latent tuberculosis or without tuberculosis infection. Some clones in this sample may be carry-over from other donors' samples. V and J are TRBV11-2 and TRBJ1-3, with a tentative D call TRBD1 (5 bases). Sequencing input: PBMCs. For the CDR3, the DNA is TGTGCCAGCAGCAAGGCAGGGACTGGAAACACCATATATTTT. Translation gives CASSKAGTGNTIYF.